One sample yielded the 20 T cell receptor beta chains listed below, sequenced in a study of blood T cell repertoires in COVID-19. Repertoires were generated with immunoSEQ multiplex PCR, while TCRdb's copy carries only in-frame clones and drops some. The table records roughly 52,000 clones, roughly 83% of them present only once. Sequenced sample: peripheral blood. These receptors all stem from a woman aged 80 or over with acute or convalescent COVID-19.

The chain is built from TRBV5-1 and TRBJ1-6, with D maybe TRBD1 (6 bases). V was shortened by 0 bases and J by 7 bases, with 8 bases between the two germline ends. CDR3 length equals 14 residues. Germline V lookup: CDR1 SGHRS, CDR2 YFSETQ. The CDR3 DNA is TGCGCCAGCAGCTTGGTAGGGACAAATTCACCCCTCCACTTT. Translating gives CASSLVGTNSPLHF.

The V call is TRBV25-1, the J call TRBJ1-2; no clear D. The germline V gene has CDR1 MGHDK and CDR2 SYGVNS. V was clipped by 2 bases and J by 2 bases, with 12 bases between them. There are 15 residues in the CDR3. CDR3 coding DNA: TGTGCCAGCAGTGAACTAACGACGGGGAACTATGGCTACACCTTC. Protein: CASSELTTGNYGYTF.

The chain combines TRBV3-1 (or the pseudogene TRBV3-2) with TRBJ2-2, with D tentatively TRBD1 (5 bases). Trimming removed 2 bases at V and 3 bases at J, with 16 bases between. CDR3 size: 17 residues. Per germline, CDR1 LGHDT and CDR2 YNNKEL (reference sequence). Written as DNA, the CDR3 is TGTGCCAGCAGCCAAAATTCCGCAGGGATGCACACCGGGGAGCTGTTTTTT. This gives the protein CASSQNSAGMHTGELFF.

The chain carries TRBV5-1 and TRBJ2-3; 9 bases are a match to TRBD2. This CDR3 has 14 amino acids. With 4 bases clipped from V and 4 bases from J, the junction kept 4 bases outside the gene matches. Per the germline V gene, CDR1 is SGHRS and CDR2 is YFSETQ. In DNA, the CDR3 is TGCGCCAGCAGCGGGAGGACTAGCGCAGATACGCAGTATTTT. The encoded protein is CASSGRTSADTQYF.

This chain joins TRBV19 and TRBJ1-5, with 9 bases aligning to TRBD1. Unmatched junction bases numbered 5, after V lost 5 bases and J lost 3 bases. The CDR3 covers 15 residues. Germline loops: CDR1 LNHDA, CDR2 SQIVND (reference sequence). The CDR3 protein is CASSGTGTDNQPQHF. CDR3 bases: TGTGCCAGTAGTGGGACAGGGACCGACAATCAGCCCCAGCATTTT.

This chain links TRBV7-9 with TRBJ2-2; TRBD2 agrees at 10 bases. CDR1 SEHNR and CDR2 FQNEAQ come from the germline V gene (reference sequence). Trimming cost V 9 bases and J 3 bases; bases outside gene matches: 7. The CDR3 spans 15 residues. The CDR3 DNA reads as TGTGCCAGATCAAGCGGGAGGGCCCACACCGGGGAGCTGTTTTTT. Protein: CARSSGRAHTGELFF.

This chain links TRBV12-3 or TRBV12-4 with TRBJ1-2, with 9 bases that match TRBD1. V gave up 6 bases and J gave up 5 bases; unmatched junction bases: 1. This CDR3 has 12 residues. The CDR3 here is CASRDRGYGYTF. For the CDR3, the DNA is TGTGCCAGCAGGGACAGGGGATATGGCTACACCTTC.

DNA for the CDR3: TGTGCCAGCAGCGTAAGCGGAAGCACAGATACGCAGTATTTT. Translation gives CASSVSGSTDTQYF. This chain links TRBV9 with TRBJ2-3, with a weak D call TRBD2 (5 bases). The V gene lost 1 base and the J gene lost 0 bases, with 6 bases spanning the gap. Germline V gene sequence: CDR1 SGDLS, CDR2 YYNGEE. CDR3 size: 14 residues.

The chain uses TRBV3-1 (or the pseudogene TRBV3-2) and TRBJ2-1; 12 nucleotides agree with TRBD2. The CDR3 has 15 amino acids. Germline V lookup: CDR1 LGHDT, CDR2 YNNKEL (reference sequence). V dropped 6 bases and J dropped 6; count of bases not matched to a gene: 6. CDR3 in DNA: TGTGCCAGCAGATATGGACTAGCGGGGATCAATGAGCAGTTCTTC. The encoded protein is CASRYGLAGINEQFF.

This clone was seen more than once but under ten times. The chain uses TRBV29-1 and TRBJ2-3; TRBD2 aligns across 15 bases. After removal of 6 bases from V and 6 bases from J, the junction contained 7 bases not matched to a gene. The CDR3 has 15 amino acids. Germline V lookup: CDR1 SQVTM, CDR2 ANQGSEA. CDR3 DNA: TGCAGCGTCGGACTAGCGGGAGGGCCAGGGGATACGCAGTATTTT. It specifies CSVGLAGGPGDTQYF.

The J gene is TRBJ1-2, the V gene TRBV6-2 or TRBV6-3; 9 nucleotides agree with TRBD1. V dropped 6 bases and J dropped 0; count of bases not matched to a gene: 14. Germline values: CDR1 MNHEY, CDR2 SVGEGT. The CDR3 sequence is 18 residues long. This chain's CDR3 is CASSWGFRTGASNYGYTF. CDR3 coding DNA: TGTGCCAGCAGCTGGGGGTTCCGGACAGGGGCGTCTAACTATGGCTACACCTTC.

This chain uses TRBV7-9 with TRBJ2-2; 9 bases fit TRBD1. The ends lost 5 bases at V and 3 bases at J; junction bases unmatched: 7. The CDR3 is 16 amino acids. Looked up from germline, CDR1 is SEHNR and CDR2 is FQNEAQ (reference sequence). In DNA form, the CDR3 reads TGTGCCAGCAGCCACACCAGGACAGGGGACACCGGGGAGCTGTTTTTT. Translation: CASSHTRTGDTGELFF.

This clone came up once. J is TRBJ2-1 and V is TRBV19, with D unclear. This CDR3 comprises 12 residues. Germline V gene lookup returns CDR1 LNHDA and CDR2 SQIVND (reference sequence). Trimming removed 2 bases at V and 7 bases at J, with 6 bases between. In DNA, the CDR3 is TGTGCCAGTAGTATAACCCTAAATGAGCAGTTCTTC. Amino acid sequence: CASSITLNEQFF.

The chain links TRBV11-2 to TRBJ1-6, with D possibly matching TRBD1 (6 bases). Between the trimmed V and J ends, which lost 0 bases and 4 bases, there was a span of 13 bases. CDR1 and CDR2 from the germline V gene are SGHAT and FQNNGV. The CDR3 spans 17 residues. CDR3 bases: TGTGCCAGCAGCTTAGACCGGGGGGGCCAGTATAATTCACCCCTCCACTTT. Its protein is CASSLDRGGQYNSPLHF.

The chain combines TRBV9 with TRBJ1-4; weak D call: TRBD1 (6 bases). Trimming pared 3 bases from V and 5 bases from J, leaving 14 bases between. The germline gives CDR1 SGDLS, CDR2 YYNGEE. The CDR3 contains 15 residues. The CDR3 DNA reads TGTGCCAGCAGCGGAACAGGGATCCTAAATGAAAAACTGTTTTTT. Translated: CASSGTGILNEKLFF.

This clone came up a few times. V usage is TRBV7-3 and J usage is TRBJ1-2; 8 positions match TRBD1. Trimming removed 5 bases from V and 8 bases from J; junction bases left unmatched: 7. The CDR3 has 13 amino acids. CDR1 is SGHTA, CDR2 FQGTGA, per germline. The CDR3 nucleotides read TGTGCCAGCAGCCCCGGGACAGGAGCAGGCTACACCTTC. Amino acid sequence: CASSPGTGAGYTF.

V usage is TRBV11-3 and J usage is TRBJ2-2; 8 bases fit TRBD2. V lost 1 base to trimming and J lost 6 bases; unmatched junction nucleotides: 7. The CDR3 has 16 amino acids. The germline V gene encodes CDR1 SGHNT and CDR2 YENEEA. The CDR3 loop reads CASSLGALGGAGELFF. CDR3 nucleotide sequence: TGTGCCAGCAGCTTAGGGGCCCTCGGGGGGGCCGGGGAGCTGTTTTTT.

The chain has TRBV7-9 and TRBJ2-5; TRBD1 agrees at 8 bases. The CDR3 consists of 16 residues. Germline values: CDR1 SEHNR, CDR2 FQNEAQ (reference sequence). Losses at the gene ends were 5 bases for V and 4 bases for J; bases not matched to a gene: 12. This CDR3 reads CASSRSGQVGVETQYF. The CDR3 nucleotides are TGTGCCAGCAGCCGATCGGGACAGGTGGGAGTAGAGACCCAGTACTTC.

The chain employs TRBV11-2 and TRBJ2-1; tentatively, D is TRBD2 (5 bases). This CDR3 spans 12 amino acids. V lost 5 bases and J lost 8, with 10 bases in between. Germline V lookup: CDR1 SGHAT, CDR2 FQNNGV. The CDR3 region is CASSGLVHEQFF. The CDR3 DNA reads TGTGCCAGCAGCGGACTGGTCCATGAGCAGTTCTTC.

The chain has TRBV5-6 and TRBJ2-7, with D possibly matching TRBD1 (5 bases). CDR1 is SGHDT, CDR2 YYEEEE, per germline. CDR3 length equals 12 residues. V lost 1 base and J lost 3, with 5 bases in between. CDR3 DNA sequence: TGTGCCAGCAGCTTGACAGGCTACGAGCAGTACGTC. Protein product: CASSLTGYEQYV.